The 15 T cell receptor beta chains below come from one sample, sequenced in a study of OX40 agonist ivuxolimab in advanced cancers. Assay: immunoSEQ multiplex PCR; the TCRdb copy retains only in-frame clones and omits some. Here the sample spans approximately 84,000 clones, around nine tenths being singletons. The sample was CD4+ or CD8+ T cells sorted from blood, taken in a trial of the OX40 agonist ivuxolimab. Receptor source: an adult with an advanced solid tumor such as melanoma, head and neck, liver or kidney cancer.

The chain carries TRBV11-2 and TRBJ2-7, with 9 bases aligning to TRBD1. There are 14 residues in the CDR3. The V and J ends lost 3 bases and 3 bases, in that order; junction bases with no gene match: 3. The germline V gene has CDR1 SGHAT and CDR2 FQNNGV. Here the CDR3 reads CASSLGQGFYEQYF. The CDR3 bases are TGTGCCAGCAGCTTGGGACAGGGATTCTACGAGCAGTACTTC.

This clone was observed a few times. The gene calls are TRBV5-8 and TRBJ1-6, with D possibly being TRBD1 (6 bases). V lost 7 bases, J lost 8 bases, and 16 bases lay in between. Germline CDR1 is SGHTS and CDR2 is YDEGEE. The CDR3 sequence is 14 residues long. The CDR3 DNA is TGTGCCAGCGTCCAACAGGGTCTGGATTCACCCCTCCACTTT. Translating gives CASVQQGLDSPLHF.

The gene calls are TRBV7-3 and TRBJ2-1; either TRBD1 or TRBD2 may supply D (5 bases each). CDR3 length: 15 amino acids. Germline V gives CDR1 SGHTA, CDR2 FQGTGA. Trimming pared 5 bases from V and 4 bases from J, leaving 15 bases between. This chain's CDR3 is CASSPEGRLYNEQFF. The CDR3 nucleotides read TGTGCCAGCAGCCCAGAGGGACGTTTATACAATGAGCAGTTCTTC.

This clone has only one observation. This chain connects TRBV18 to TRBJ2-6; D remains unclear. Germline-derived CDR1 and CDR2 are KGHSH and LQKENI. V was clipped by 3 bases and J by 2 bases, with 11 bases between them. This CDR3 region has 16 residues. In nucleotides, the CDR3 is TGTGCCAGCTCACCTCAGGCGATCGCTGGGGCCAACGTCCTGACTTTC. Protein sequence: CASSPQAIAGANVLTF. The full variable domain, its missing parts supplied by reference TRBV18 and TRBJ2-6, is NAGVMQNPRHLVRRRGQEARLRCSPMKGHSHVYWYRQLPEEGLKFMVYLQKENIIDESGMPKERFSAEFPKEGPSILRIQQVVRGDSAAYFCASSPQAIAGANVLTFGAGSRLTVL.

This clone has only one observation. This sequence joins TRBV5-6 and TRBJ1-5; D may be TRBD1 (6 bases). Germline V gene sequence: CDR1 SGHDT, CDR2 YYEEEE. Between the trimmed V and J ends, which lost 5 bases and 1 base, there was a span of 19 bases. The length of the CDR3 is 17 residues. The CDR3 DNA reads as TGTGCCAGCAGTTACACGCAGGGGAGAGGGAGCAATCAGCCCCAGCATTTT. Translation gives CASSYTQGRGSNQPQHF.

CDR3 in amino acids: CASSQRDTTLNTEAFF. DNA for the CDR3: TGTGCCAGCAGCCAACGGGACACCACCCTGAACACTGAAGCTTTCTTT. V usage is TRBV4-2 and J usage is TRBJ1-1; D might be TRBD1 (6 bases). Trimming removed 2 bases from V and 0 bases from J, with 13 bases in between. Germline assignment: CDR1 LGHNA and CDR2 YNFKEQ. The CDR3 spans 16 residues.

The V and J genes are TRBV28 and TRBJ2-7; D is possibly TRBD2 (5 bases). CDR3 length: 12 amino acids. Trimming took off 5 bases at V and 3 bases at J, with 8 bases between the two ends. Germline V gene data show CDR1 as MDHEN and CDR2 as SYDVKM. This CDR3 is CASSLGDYEQYF. The CDR3 nucleotides are TGTGCCAGCAGTCTGGGAGACTACGAGCAGTACTTC.

The V gene is TRBV5-4, the J gene TRBJ2-2; D call uncertain. Germline lookup yields CDR1 SGHNT and CDR2 YYREEE (reference sequence). V lost 4 bases and J lost 8, with 9 bases in between. The CDR3 is made up of 12 amino acids. CDR3 DNA: TGTGCCAGCAGCAGAATCGCGGGGGAGCTGTTTTTT. As protein: CASSRIAGELFF.

A single count supports this clone. DNA of the CDR3: TGTGCCAGCAGCTTAGTCGGGTCTAGCAATACGCAGTATTTT. As protein: CASSLVGSSNTQYF. The chain links TRBV7-2 to TRBJ2-3, with D possibly being TRBD2 (5 bases). CDR1 SGHTA and CDR2 FQGNSA come from the germline V gene. The germline V and J ends were trimmed by 1 base and 7 bases, with 12 bases remaining between them. The CDR3 covers 14 residues.

The chain is built from TRBV11-2 and TRBJ2-5, with D possibly being TRBD1 (5 bases). The V gene lost 5 bases and the J gene lost 5 bases, with 18 bases spanning the gap. The germline CDR1 and CDR2 sequences are SGHAT and FQNNGV. This CDR3 contains 15 residues. In nucleotides, the CDR3 is TGTGCCAGCAGCCCCCCTAGGGGCTATGGGGAGACCCAGTACTTC. Translated: CASSPPRGYGETQYF.

The chain combines TRBV15 with TRBJ1-1, with D unresolved. The germline V and J ends were trimmed by 1 base and 1 base, with 13 bases remaining between them. The CDR3 contains 16 residues. Germline CDR1 is LNHNV and CDR2 is YYDKDF (reference sequence). The DNA for the CDR3 is TGTGCCACCAGCAGAGGGGGAGGTGGACCGAACACTGAAGCTTTCTTT. This translates into CATSRGGGGPNTEAFF. The full variable domain, its missing parts supplied by reference TRBV15 and TRBJ1-1, is DAMVIQNPRYQVTQFGKPVTLSCSQTLNHNVMYWYQQKSSQAPKLLFHYYDKDFNNEADTPDNFQSRRPNTSFCFLDIRSPGLGDTAMYLCATSRGGGGPNTEAFFGQGTRLTVV.

The V gene is TRBV5-1, the J gene TRBJ1-2, with a weak D call TRBD1 (5 bases). CDR1 and CDR2 from the germline V gene are SGHRS and YFSETQ. The CDR3 loop spans 14 amino acids. V was shortened by 0 bases and J by 1 base, with 7 bases between the two germline ends. The CDR3 sequence: CASSLDGGNYGYTF. The CDR3 DNA follows: TGCGCCAGCAGCTTGGACGGGGGTAACTATGGCTACACCTTC.

The chain has TRBV7-9 and TRBJ2-7; possibly TRBD1 for D (5 bases). Germline V gene sequence: CDR1 SEHNR, CDR2 FQNEAQ (reference sequence). The CDR3 runs to 13 residues. V was cut by 1 base and J by 5 bases, with 9 bases left in between. In DNA form, the CDR3 reads TGTGCCAGCAGCTTAGTCAAAGGGGACGAGCAGTACTTC. This encodes CASSLVKGDEQYF.

The V gene is TRBV6-1, the J gene TRBJ1-5, with 7 positions matching TRBD1. Germline V gene lookup returns CDR1 MNHNS and CDR2 SASEGT. The CDR3 spans 14 residues. With 6 bases clipped from V and 7 bases from J, the junction kept 9 bases outside the gene matches. This CDR3 is CASRGTGVEQPQHF. CDR3 nucleotide sequence: TGTGCCAGCAGGGGAACAGGGGTAGAACAGCCCCAGCATTTT.

CDR3: CASSLVGTSDEQYF. In nucleotides, the CDR3 is TGTGCCAGCAGCTTAGTTGGGACTAGCGACGAGCAGTACTTC. The genes are TRBV11-3 and TRBJ2-7; 10 bases are a match to TRBD2. The germline gives CDR1 SGHNT, CDR2 YENEEA. V dropped 1 base and J dropped 5; count of bases not matched to a gene: 2. This CDR3 is built from 14 residues.